A single T cell receptor beta chain is shown here with its context. Original handling: Amplification with reference gene primers provided the estimates of nucleated cell counts. The assay was immunoSEQ multiplex PCR, and TCRdb's table has in-frame clones only and misses some. The V and J calls and clone size come from that table; D and trimming were worked out from the DNA. In the table there are roughly 200,000 clones, about nine tenths of which are singletons. These data are taken from a study of blood T cell repertoires in COVID-19. Overall study context: Nucleic acid was either cDNA or gDNA, and it came from T cells, B-cell-depleted T cells, or PBMCs.

The CDR3 is 13 amino acids. Germline V CDR1 and CDR2: SGHVS, FQNEAQ. Trimming removed 5 bases from V and 6 bases from J, with 13 bases in between. This chain links TRBV7-8 with TRBJ1-2, with a tentative D call TRBD1 (5 bases). This receptor was identified in a man aged 18 to 30 with active or convalescent COVID-19. Material for sequencing was peripheral blood. The DNA for the CDR3 is TGTGCCAGCAGCGGATTGGTAGGGGATGGCTACACCTTC. This sequence encodes CASSGLVGDGYTF.